What follows are 19 T cell receptor beta chains derived from one specimen sequenced in a study of ipilimumab plus nivolumab after autologous stem cell transplantation. The repertoire was sequenced with immunoSEQ multiplex PCR; TCRdb's copy has only in-frame clones and lacks some. In the table there are 15,000 or so clones, about 77% of which are singletons. Sequenced material: PBMCs, taken in a trial of ipilimumab plus nivolumab as post-transplant consolidation. The receptor source for this set is a male donor with diffuse large B-cell lymphoma.

This rearrangement joins TRBV6-1 to TRBJ1-2; D is perhaps TRBD1 (5 bases). Trimming took 4 bases from V and 3 from J, leaving 21 bases between them. The CDR3 length is 17 residues. Germline CDR1 MNHNS, CDR2 SASEGT. CDR3 nucleotide sequence: TGTGCCAGCAGTGGCTTAAAATTTGACCCGGGGGACTATGGCTACACCTTC. Its translation: CASSGLKFDPGDYGYTF.

On this clone: The sample has other DNA sequences that encode this CDR3 too. The rearrangement joins TRBV5-5 to TRBJ1-4; maybe TRBD1 (5 bases). V was clipped by 4 bases and J by 5 bases, with 12 bases between them. Germline V gene data show CDR1 as SGHKS and CDR2 as YYEKEE (reference sequence). The CDR3 spans 14 residues. As DNA, the CDR3 is TGTGCCAGCAGCCTAGACAGTTTAAATGAAAAACTGTTTTTT. Translating it yields CASSLDSLNEKLFF.

This clone was counted a single time. The V gene is TRBV2, the J gene TRBJ2-3, with 7 bases aligning to TRBD2. The length of the CDR3 is 16 residues. Germline V gene data show CDR1 as SNHLY and CDR2 as FYNNEI. J lost 0 bases, V lost 5 bases, and 8 bases had no gene match. The CDR3 spells CASSSSTSLSTDTQYF. The CDR3 DNA is TGTGCCAGCAGTTCCTCGACTAGCCTTAGCACAGATACGCAGTATTTT.

This chain connects TRBV7-6 to TRBJ2-5, with TRBD2 matching over 10 bases. The CDR3 sequence is 17 residues long. V dropped 3 bases and J dropped 2; count of bases not matched to a gene: 9. Germline CDR1 is SGHVS and CDR2 is FNYEAQ. The CDR3 region is CASSFSGGPPFQETQYF. The CDR3 DNA reads TGTGCCAGCAGCTTTAGCGGGGGGCCACCATTTCAAGAGACCCAGTACTTC.

The genes are TRBV5-5 and TRBJ2-5, with D possibly called TRBD1 or TRBD2 (5 bases each). The CDR3 has 14 amino acids. Trimming pared 3 bases from V and 5 bases from J, leaving 14 bases between. Germline CDR1 and CDR2: SGHKS and YYEKEE (reference sequence). CDR3 region: CASSSGSPGETQYF. CDR3 nucleotides: TGTGCCAGCAGCTCAGGGTCGCCGGGGGAGACCCAGTACTTC.

The genes are TRBV6-6 and TRBJ1-1; 9 bases are a match to TRBD1. There are 13 residues in the CDR3. Unmatched junction bases numbered 6, after V lost 7 bases and J lost 6 bases. Germline V gene sequence: CDR1 MNHNY, CDR2 SVGAGI (reference sequence). CDR3 nucleotide sequence: TGTGCCAGCACGGACAGGGGTGTCGCTGAAGCTTTCTTT. Its protein product is CASTDRGVAEAFF.

The chain links TRBV5-4 to TRBJ2-1; TRBD1 is a possible D gene (5 bases). Germline V lookup: CDR1 SGHNT, CDR2 YYREEE (reference sequence). Trimming removed 4 bases from V and 6 bases from J, with 14 bases in between. The CDR3 is 14 residues long. The CDR3 protein is CASSLLTGTNEQFF. In DNA form, the CDR3 reads TGTGCCAGCAGCCTTCTTACAGGAACCAATGAGCAGTTCTTC.

The gene calls are TRBV7-2 and TRBJ1-5; unclear D gene. This CDR3 comprises 12 residues. V lost 5 bases and J lost 3, with 5 bases in between. Per the germline V gene, CDR1 is SGHTA and CDR2 is FQGNSA. The CDR3 DNA reads TGTGCCAGCAGCACATTCAATCAGCCCCAGCATTTT. Protein sequence: CASSTFNQPQHF.

The chain has TRBV10-3 and TRBJ2-1; 10 bases match TRBD1. This CDR3 contains 13 residues. Germline-derived CDR1 and CDR2 are ENHRY and SYGVKD. After removal of 7 bases from V and 8 bases from J, the junction contained 5 bases not matched to a gene. CDR3 amino acids: CAITDGTGDEQFF. The CDR3 coding sequence is TGTGCCATCACCGACGGGACAGGGGATGAGCAGTTCTTC.

V usage is TRBV7-9 and J usage is TRBJ2-1, with 11 bases identical to TRBD1. The V and J ends lost 4 bases and 1 base, in that order; junction bases with no gene match: 12. This CDR3 is 19 amino acids long. Germline assignment: CDR1 SEHNR and CDR2 FQNEAQ (reference sequence). CDR3 residues: CASSSFLGQGGGSYNEQFF. Written as DNA, the CDR3 is TGTGCCAGCAGCTCCTTCCTGGGACAGGGGGGAGGTTCCTACAATGAGCAGTTCTTC.

The chain combines TRBV6-1 with TRBJ2-5, with 9 bases that match TRBD1. V was clipped by 5 bases and J by 5 bases; unmatched bases: 9. CDR1 is MNHNS, CDR2 SASEGT, per germline. CDR3 length: 15 amino acids. CDR3 DNA: TGTGCCAGCAGTCTTCGGGGACAGGGAACGGAGACCCAGTACTTC. Protein: CASSLRGQGTETQYF.

This rearrangement joins TRBV7-9 to TRBJ2-7, with TRBD1 matching 7 bases. V trimming: 5 bases; J trimming: 4 bases; junction bases outside the gene matches: 11. The CDR3 is made up of 15 amino acids. CDR1 and CDR2 (germline): SEHNR, FQNEAQ (reference sequence). CDR3 in DNA: TGTGCCAGCAGCCCACCCGGACAGGTCTTGTACGAGCAGTACTTC. This encodes CASSPPGQVLYEQYF. The variable domain in full, completed from reference TRBV7-9 and TRBJ2-7, reads DTGVSQNPRHKITKRGQNVTFRCDPISEHNRLYWYRQTLGQGPEFLTYFQNEAQLEKSRLLSDRFSAERPKGSFSTLEIQRTEQGDSAMYLCASSPPGQVLYEQYFGPGTRLTVT.

This clone was seen more than once but under ten times. This chain links TRBV29-1 with TRBJ1-2; the D is unclear. In germline, CDR1 is SQVTM, CDR2 ANQGSEA. The CDR3 totals 9 residues. Trimming removed 3 bases at V and 6 bases at J, with 2 bases between. CDR3 bases: TGCAGCGTTGACGATGGCTACACCTTC. As protein: CSVDDGYTF.

The CDR3 region has the DNA TGTGCCACCAGCAGAGATAAGGTAGCGGCTGAAGCTTTCTTT. Translated: CATSRDKVAAEAFF. This sequence joins TRBV15 and TRBJ1-1; no firm D call. Trimming removed 0 bases from V and 6 bases from J, with 11 bases in between. The CDR3 consists of 14 residues. The germline V gene has CDR1 LNHNV and CDR2 YYDKDF (reference sequence).

This sequence joins TRBV6-5 and TRBJ2-7, with 9 bases matching TRBD1. The germline V gene encodes CDR1 MNHEY and CDR2 SVGAGI. The CDR3 extends over 15 amino acids. After removal of 6 bases from V and 2 bases from J, the junction contained 8 bases not matched to a gene. CDR3 nucleotide sequence: TGTGCCAGCAGCGAGGACAGGGGCCCGACCTACGAGCAGTACTTC. This sequence encodes CASSEDRGPTYEQYF.

The CDR3 region has the DNA TGTGCCAGCTTCATGGACAGGGCGAAAGCTTTCTTT. This gives the protein CASFMDRAKAFF. The V gene is TRBV6-1, the J gene TRBJ1-1; 8 bases line up with TRBD1. With 8 bases clipped from V and 9 bases from J, the junction kept 8 bases outside the gene matches. The CDR3 is 12 amino acids. The germline gives CDR1 MNHNS, CDR2 SASEGT.

The CDR3 region is CASSRWTGGYPNEKLFF. As DNA, the CDR3 is TGTGCCAGCAGCCGGTGGACAGGGGGCTATCCTAATGAAAAACTGTTTTTT. The V and J genes are TRBV5-6 and TRBJ1-4; 11 bases map to TRBD1. With V trimmed by 4 bases and J by 3 bases, 8 bases remained unmatched. Germline V gene sequence: CDR1 SGHDT, CDR2 YYEEEE. The CDR3 extends over 17 amino acids.

This clone is medium-sized in the sample. The genes are TRBV7-9 and TRBJ1-2; 7 bases line up with TRBD1. V shed 5 bases and J 2 bases; nucleotides not matched to a gene: 5. The V gene's germline CDR1 is SEHNR and CDR2 FQNEAQ (reference sequence). The CDR3 sequence is 14 residues long. This chain's CDR3 is CASSTQGGNYGYTF. In nucleotides, the CDR3 is TGTGCCAGCAGCACTCAGGGGGGGAACTATGGCTACACCTTC.

The chain uses TRBV7-8 and TRBJ1-4; D ambiguous. The germline V gene encodes CDR1 SGHVS and CDR2 FQNEAQ. CDR3 length: 12 amino acids. The germline V and J ends were trimmed by 5 bases and 11 bases, with 12 bases remaining between them. DNA of the CDR3: TGTGCCAGCAGCCCTAGTTTGGGTAAACTGTTTTTT. Its protein product is CASSPSLGKLFF.